Listed below are T cell receptor beta chains from one sample, sequenced in a study of cytomegalovirus exposure and HLA in healthy donors. Libraries were prepared by immunoSEQ multiplex PCR; TCRdb keeps only in-frame clonotypes and omits some of them. Of about 38,000 clones listed, 66% are singletons. Sequencing was carried out using PBMCs. The receptors were gathered from a man in his fifties in good health and CMV-seropositive. CDR3s include the opening cysteine and the closing phenylalanine or tryptophan. The D gene is left open where the match is weak. Size tells how often a clone was seen (once, few, many) or the class of an expanded clone, and some rows leave it out.

v_gene	d_gene	j_gene	abundance	CDR3nt	CDR3aa
TRBV6-5	-	TRBJ1-1	-	TGTGCCAGCAGTTACTCCCGGGGATATGAAGCTTTCTTT	CASSYSRGYEAFF
TRBV15	-	TRBJ1-1	-	TGTGCCACCCAGCAAACGGGAAGACGGAACACTGAAGCTTTCTTT	CATQQTGRRNTEAFF
TRBV6-5	-	TRBJ1-2	-	TGTGCCAGCAGTCTCAACAGGGAAAACTATGGCTACACCTTC	CASSLNRENYGYTF
TRBV9	TRBD1	TRBJ2-3	few	TGTGCCAGCAGCGTAGAAGGGACAGGACGAACAGATACGCAGTATTTT	CASSVEGTGRTDTQYF
TRBV9	TRBD2	TRBJ2-3	-	TGTGCCAGCAGCGTTAGCGGGGGGATACCTAGCACAGATACGCAGTATTTT	CASSVSGGIPSTDTQYF
TRBV5-4	-	TRBJ1-1	few	TGTGCCAGCAGCTTCGGGCCCCAGGGGCCTGAAGCTTTCTTT	CASSFGPQGPEAFF
TRBV9	-	TRBJ1-2	-	TGTGCCAGCAGCGCAAGCGGAGGAAATGGCTACACCTTC	CASSASGGNGYTF
TRBV19	TRBD1	TRBJ1-5	-	TGTGCCAGTAGTATAGAACAGGGGAATCAGCCCCAGCATTTT	CASSIEQGNQPQHF
TRBV5-1	-	TRBJ2-7	-	TGCGCCAGCAGCCCGGGACGGGGGAGGTACGAGCAGTACTTC	CASSPGRGRYEQYF
TRBV6-5	-	TRBJ1-1	-	TGTGCCAGCAAAGGGGCGAGGAACACTGAAGCTTTCTTT	CASKGARNTEAFF
TRBV10-3	-	TRBJ1-1	-	TGTGCCATCAGGGACAGCGTGAACACTGAAGCTTTCTTT	CAIRDSVNTEAFF
TRBV7-9	TRBD1	TRBJ1-5	-	TGTGCCAGCAGCTTAGGGACAGGGGGCAATCAGCCCCAGCATTTT	CASSLGTGGNQPQHF
TRBV10-3	TRBD1	TRBJ1-6	-	TGTGCCATCAGGGACGGACAGGGGGCCGCAGTAGCTCCCCTCCACTTT	CAIRDGQGAAVAPLHF
TRBV19	-	TRBJ1-1	few	TGTGCCAGTATTAGCGCCAGTAGAGAAGCTTTCTTT	CASISASREAFF
TRBV7-9	-	TRBJ1-1	few	TGTGCCAGCAGCTTAGAGAACAGGGCTGGTGAAGCTTTCTTT	CASSLENRAGEAFF
TRBV6-1	TRBD1	TRBJ2-5	few	TGTGCCAGCAGTGTAGGGGAACAGGGGTTGGGGGAGACCCAGTACTTC	CASSVGEQGLGETQYF
TRBV19	-	TRBJ1-5	-	TGTGCCAGTAGTTACACGGCAGGGCCCCAGCATTTT	CASSYTAGPQHF
TRBV19	-	TRBJ2-2	few	TGTGCCAGTAGACTGGACACGACCCTCGGGGAGCTGTTTTTT	CASRLDTTLGELFF
TRBV9	TRBD1	TRBJ1-2	-	TGTGCCAGCAGCGTAGCTCAGGGGGCGCCGACAAGCTACACCTTC	CASSVAQGAPTSYTF
TRBV13	-	TRBJ1-4	-	TGTGCCAGCAGCTCCCCCCGGGTGGCTAATGAAAAACTGTTTTTT	CASSSPRVANEKLFF
TRBV5-6	-	TRBJ2-5	-	TGTGCCAGCAGCCAACAGGGCGCGGAGACCCAGTACTTC	CASSQQGAETQYF
TRBV12-5	-	TRBJ2-3	-	TGTGCTAGTTCCTGGGGCTTGGGCACAGATACGCAGTATTTT	CASSWGLGTDTQYF
TRBV19	-	TRBJ2-7	-	TGTGCCACCGCCACTCCGGGGAACTCCTACGAGCAGTACTTC	CATATPGNSYEQYF
TRBV6-1	-	TRBJ2-3	once	TGTGCCAGCAGTGGGGGCAGGCGCGTGGATACGCAGTATTTT	CASSGGRRVDTQYF
TRBV9	-	TRBJ2-7	few	TGTGCCAGCAGCTCCTCCCCGGGAAGCTCCTACGAGCAGTACTTC	CASSSSPGSSYEQYF
TRBV29-1	TRBD1	TRBJ2-3	-	TGCAGCGTTGACGGGACAGCTAGCACAGATACGCAGTATTTT	CSVDGTASTDTQYF
TRBV7-2	TRBD1	TRBJ1-1	-	TGTGCCAGCAGCCCTCGACAGGGGGACACTGAAGCTTTCTTT	CASSPRQGDTEAFF
TRBV11-3	-	TRBJ1-5	-	TGTGCCAGCGAGGGTAGATTCAATAATCAGCCCCAGCATTTT	CASEGRFNNQPQHF
TRBV5-4	TRBD1	TRBJ1-1	few	TGTGCCAGCAGCCCCAGGACAGGGGAGACTGAAGCTTTCTTT	CASSPRTGETEAFF
TRBV5-6	-	TRBJ2-5	-	TGTGCCAGCAGCTTGAGAGGTCAGGGGGAGACCCAGTACTTC	CASSLRGQGETQYF
TRBV16	-	TRBJ1-2	-	TGTGCCAGCAGCCAAGAGGCGAACTATGGCTACACCTTC	CASSQEANYGYTF
TRBV2	TRBD1	TRBJ1-5	-	TGTGCCAGCAGTCCGGGACAGGCCCTCGGGCAGCCCCAGCATTTT	CASSPGQALGQPQHF
TRBV11-3	-	TRBJ2-2	few	TGTGCCAGCGCCCCAGCGGCCAGTCCTCGGAGCGGGGAGCTGTTTTTT	CASAPAASPRSGELFF
TRBV11-3	-	TRBJ1-2	-	TGTGCCAGCAGCTTAGATCGCGGCTATGGCTACACCTTC	CASSLDRGYGYTF
TRBV19	-	TRBJ1-2	-	TGTGCCAGTAGTATATCAGGGATCGATGGCTACACCTTC	CASSISGIDGYTF
TRBV20-1	-	TRBJ2-3	-	TGCAGTGCTCGTCGGGGAGATACGCAGTATTTT	CSARRGDTQYF